Following are 25 T cell receptor beta chains from one sample sequenced in a study of a mutant IDH1 vaccine in newly diagnosed glioma. As for time point: week 47, end of study. Vaccination comprised doses that each held 300 ug of mutant IDH1 20-mer peptide, plus topical imiquimod. Generated by immunoSEQ multiplex PCR, the TCRdb table keeps only in-frame clones and is missing some. Of approximately 60,000 clones listed, roughly 87% were seen once; the top ten hold approximately 3.5%. These TCRs are of unknown antigen specificity. The specimen was PBMCs, collected from a glioma patient whose treatment included an IDH1 peptide vaccine. Source of these receptors: a woman in her forties or fifties with glioma.

The gene calls are TRBV13 and TRBJ2-3; D is ambiguous. With 8 bases removed from V and 5 bases from J, the gap between germline ends came to 11 bases. Germline V gene data show CDR1 as PRHDT and CDR2 as FYEKMQ (reference sequence). CDR3 size: 12 residues. Here the CDR3 reads CASSVSLDTQYF. Written as DNA, the CDR3 is TGTGCCAGCTCAGTCTCTCTAGATACGCAGTATTTT.

The chain is built from TRBV5-1 and TRBJ1-1, with a weak D call TRBD1 (5 bases). CDR1 and CDR2 from the germline V gene are SGHRS and YFSETQ. The CDR3 length is 14 residues. Trimming pared 2 bases from V and 2 bases from J, leaving 10 bases between. The CDR3 coding sequence is TGCGCCAGCAGCTTCAGGGAAGGCAACACTGAAGCTTTCTTT. Translated: CASSFREGNTEAFF.

This sequence joins TRBV7-6 and TRBJ2-1, with 8 nucleotides matching TRBD2. This CDR3 is built from 13 residues. Trimming at V came to 9 bases and at J to 6 bases, leaving 7 bases not matched to a gene. Per the germline V gene, CDR1 is SGHVS and CDR2 is FNYEAQ. The CDR3 reads CASSGNGLNEQFF. The DNA for the CDR3 is TGTGCCAGTAGCGGGAATGGCCTCAATGAGCAGTTCTTC. Full variable domain (missing parts from reference TRBV7-6 and TRBJ2-1): GAGVSQSPRYKVTKRGQDVALRCDPISGHVSLYWYRQALGQGPEFLTYFNYEAQQDKSGLPNDRFSAERPEGSISTLTIQRTEQRDSAMYRCASSGNGLNEQFFGPGTRLTVL.

J is TRBJ1-4 and V is TRBV13; the D gene is possibly TRBD1 (6 bases). CDR3 length equals 18 residues. V was cut by 3 bases and J by 1 base, with 18 bases left in between. Germline CDR1 is PRHDT and CDR2 is FYEKMQ (reference sequence). The CDR3 loop reads CASSFSQGGWGTNEKLFF. The CDR3 coding sequence is TGTGCCAGCAGCTTTTCACAGGGAGGTTGGGGAACTAATGAAAAACTGTTTTTT.

This clone was recorded only once. This chain connects TRBV10-3 to TRBJ2-7; 10 bases fit TRBD1. Germline assignment: CDR1 ENHRY and CDR2 SYGVKD. The CDR3 has 15 amino acids. V trimming: 4 bases; J trimming: 2 bases; junction bases outside the gene matches: 5. The CDR3 sequence is CAISGQDRGAYEQYF. The CDR3 nucleotides are TGTGCCATCAGTGGCCAGGACAGGGGGGCCTACGAGCAGTACTTC.

The chain employs TRBV14 and TRBJ1-4, with D unresolved. Germline CDR1 reads SGHDN; CDR2 reads FVKESK. The length of the CDR3 is 14 residues. The V end lost 5 bases, the J end lost 1 base, and 8 bases lay between the germline ends. The CDR3 is CASSLWGTNEKLFF. DNA for the CDR3: TGTGCCAGCAGCTTGTGGGGAACTAATGAAAAACTGTTTTTT.

The rearrangement links TRBV7-2 to TRBJ2-7, with 8 positions matching TRBD1. The CDR3 is 14 residues long. Trimming took 5 bases from V and 8 from J; bases not matched to a gene: 11. Germline V CDR1 and CDR2: SGHTA, FQGNSA. The CDR3 sequence is CASSPDRASSKQYF. The CDR3 nucleotides are TGTGCCAGCAGCCCGGACAGGGCTTCCTCCAAGCAGTACTTC.

This clone was counted once. The rearrangement links TRBV2 to TRBJ2-7; D is possibly TRBD1 (5 bases). Trimming took 7 bases from V and 1 from J, leaving 14 bases between them. Germline-derived CDR1 and CDR2 are SNHLY and FYNNEI. The CDR3 is 14 amino acids. The CDR3 region is CASIPLTASYEQYF. The CDR3 DNA reads TGTGCCAGCATCCCCTTGACAGCTTCCTACGAGCAGTACTTC. Looking up the rest from reference TRBV2 and TRBJ2-7 gives the full variable domain: EPEVTQTPSHQVTQMGQEVILRCVPISNHLYFYWYRQILGQKVEFLVSFYNNEISEKSEIFDDQFSVERPDGSNFTLKIRSTKLEDSAMYFCASIPLTASYEQYFGPGTRLTVT.

The chain is built from TRBV5-4 and TRBJ2-7; D might be TRBD2 (6 bases). Looked up from germline, CDR1 is SGHNT and CDR2 is YYREEE (reference sequence). The V end was cut by 3 bases, the J end by 2 bases, with 12 bases between. The CDR3 extends over 14 amino acids. The CDR3 reads CASSSGDPTYEQYF. CDR3 coding DNA: TGTGCCAGCAGCTCGGGGGATCCGACCTACGAGCAGTACTTC.

The chain recombines TRBV4-3 with TRBJ2-5; 8 positions agree with TRBD2. The junction had 7 bases not matched to a gene; V was cut back by 0 bases and J by 4 bases. The germline CDR1 and CDR2 sequences are LGHNA and YSLEER. CDR3 size: 16 residues. DNA of the CDR3: TGCGCCAGCAGCCAAGAGCCGCGGGCGGGGGGAGAGACCCAGTACTTC. Protein: CASSQEPRAGGETQYF.

The J gene is TRBJ1-5, the V gene TRBV6-1; D not resolved. Trimming took 5 bases from V and 4 from J, leaving 15 bases between them. Germline V lookup: CDR1 MNHNS, CDR2 SASEGT. The CDR3 totals 15 residues. CDR3 in amino acids: CASSRMGRENQPQHF. In nucleotides, the CDR3 is TGTGCCAGCAGTCGAATGGGGAGGGAGAATCAGCCCCAGCATTTT.

J is TRBJ2-3 and V is TRBV4-1; 10 bases agree with TRBD2. The CDR3 totals 14 residues. The ends lost 10 bases at V and 1 base at J; junction bases unmatched: 5. Per the germline V gene, CDR1 is MGHRA and CDR2 is YSYEKL. DNA for the CDR3: TGCGCCACTACTAGCGGGACTCGCACAGATACGCAGTATTTT. It encodes CATTSGTRTDTQYF.

The CDR3, as DNA: TGTGCCAGCACCCCGGAAAGGGTGACCGGGGAGCTGTTTTTT. Its protein is CASTPERVTGELFF. The chain employs TRBV7-2 and TRBJ2-2; D gene unclear. V lost 7 bases and J lost 5, with 14 bases in between. CDR1 is SGHTA and CDR2 is FQGNSA in the germline V gene. The CDR3 length is 14 residues.

This clone was seen once. The chain links TRBV2 to TRBJ1-2; no reliable D call. Per the germline V gene, CDR1 is SNHLY and CDR2 is FYNNEI. The CDR3 covers 13 residues. V lost 6 bases to trimming and J lost 5 bases, with 13 bases between them. CDR3: CASSAGYSYGYTF. CDR3 DNA sequence: TGTGCCAGCAGCGCGGGCTACTCATATGGCTACACCTTC.

This rearrangement joins TRBV4-3 to TRBJ2-6; D ambiguous. V was trimmed by 0 bases and J by 4 bases, leaving 10 bases between them. CDR1 and CDR2 from the germline V gene are LGHNA and YSLEER. The CDR3 sequence is 16 residues long. The CDR3 loop is CASSQDRTVGANVLTF. CDR3 in DNA: TGCGCCAGCAGCCAAGATAGGACGGTAGGGGCCAACGTCCTGACTTTC.

This sequence joins TRBV27 and TRBJ2-7; possible D gene TRBD1, 5 bases. The CDR3 contains 16 residues. V was trimmed by 8 bases and J by 5 bases, leaving 25 bases between them. Per the germline V gene, CDR1 is MNHEY and CDR2 is SMNVEV (reference sequence). The DNA of the CDR3 is TGTGCCAGCCGGAACCGAGGATTAGGGGCGTTCAACGAGCAGTACTTC. This sequence encodes CASRNRGLGAFNEQYF.

The J gene is TRBJ2-1, the V gene TRBV5-6, with TRBD1 matching over 9 bases. This CDR3 has 15 amino acids. Per the germline V gene, CDR1 is SGHDT and CDR2 is YYEEEE. The J segment lost 2 bases and the V segment lost 4 bases, leaving 4 bases of the junction unmatched. For the CDR3, the DNA is TGTGCCAGCAGCCGGGACAGGGCCCCCTACAATGAGCAGTTCTTC. Its translation is CASSRDRAPYNEQFF.

The gene calls are TRBV10-1 and TRBJ1-5, with a tentative D call TRBD1 (5 bases). Trimming shortened V by 8 bases and J by 6 bases, and 14 bases separated the two germline ends. Germline V gene sequence: CDR1 WNHNN, CDR2 SYGVQD (reference sequence). The CDR3 contains 13 residues. DNA for the CDR3: TGCGCCAGCGGTAGCAGGGACGGTCAGCCCCAGCATTTT. Protein product: CASGSRDGQPQHF.

The rearrangement uses TRBV30 and TRBJ2-5; perhaps D is TRBD1 or TRBD2 (5 bases each). The J call may be in error: the DNA end matches TRBJ2-7 better. This CDR3 is built from 17 residues. The V gene's germline CDR1 is GTSNPN and CDR2 SVGIG (reference sequence). The CDR3 here is CAFFAAGSVGTDYEQYF. The CDR3 DNA reads TGTGCCTTTTTTGCGGCCGGTTCGGTGGGGACGGACTACGAGCAGTACTTC.

The chain employs TRBV5-5 and TRBJ2-3; tentatively, D is TRBD1 or TRBD2 (5 bases each). The V end lost 2 bases, the J end lost 1 base, and 11 bases lay between the germline ends. CDR1 is SGHKS, CDR2 YYEKEE, per germline (reference sequence). The CDR3 extends over 15 amino acids. The CDR3, as DNA: TGTGCCAGCAGCTTAAGGGACGGACGCACAGATACGCAGTATTTT. Amino acid sequence: CASSLRDGRTDTQYF.

This sequence joins TRBV7-9 and TRBJ2-4; TRBD1 agrees at 8 bases. The CDR3 is 14 amino acids. The germline CDR1 and CDR2 sequences are SEHNR and FQNEAQ (reference sequence). The junction had 4 bases not matched to a gene; V was cut back by 2 bases and J by 7 bases. The CDR3 nucleotides read TGTGCCAGCAGCTTAAGAGGGGACAGGAACATTCAGTACTTC. Its translation is CASSLRGDRNIQYF.

V usage is TRBV6-5 and J usage is TRBJ1-2; TRBD1 is a possible D gene (6 bases). V was trimmed by 3 bases and J by 4 bases, leaving 9 bases between them. The germline gives CDR1 MNHEY, CDR2 SVGAGI. This CDR3 has 13 residues. The CDR3: CASSYGQIYGYTF. For the CDR3, the DNA is TGTGCCAGCAGTTATGGACAGATCTATGGCTACACCTTC.

This chain uses TRBV7-2 with TRBJ1-2; no firm D call. This CDR3 is built from 13 residues. V was cut by 5 bases and J by 3 bases, with 10 bases left in between. Germline CDR1 is SGHTA and CDR2 is FQGNSA. The CDR3 loop is CASSPHQHYGYTF. DNA of the CDR3: TGTGCCAGCAGCCCCCACCAGCACTATGGCTACACCTTC. The entire variable domain, with the rest obtained from reference TRBV7-2 and TRBJ1-2, is as follows: GAGVSQSPSNKVTEKGKDVELRCDPISGHTALYWYRQSLGQGLEFLIYFQGNSAPDKSGLPSDRFSAERTGGSVSTLTIQRTQQEDSAVYLCASSPHQHYGYTFGSGTRLTVV.

This clone was found a few times. The chain recombines TRBV27 with TRBJ2-2; D gene ambiguous. CDR1 MNHEY and CDR2 SMNVEV come from the germline V gene (reference sequence). Trimming removed 5 bases at V and 7 bases at J, with 14 bases between. CDR3 length equals 14 residues. The CDR3 region has the DNA TGTGCCAGCAGTCGCGGCGTGAACTTCGGGGAGCTGTTTTTT. Amino acids: CASSRGVNFGELFF.

The J gene is TRBJ1-1, the V gene TRBV19; D unclear. Deletions cut 5 bases from V and 0 bases from J, with 10 bases between. The CDR3 is made up of 14 amino acids. Germline V gene data show CDR1 as LNHDA and CDR2 as SQIVND (reference sequence). CDR3 nucleotides: TGTGCCAGTAGTGCGTATACAGTGAACACTGAAGCTTTCTTT. The encoded protein is CASSAYTVNTEAFF.